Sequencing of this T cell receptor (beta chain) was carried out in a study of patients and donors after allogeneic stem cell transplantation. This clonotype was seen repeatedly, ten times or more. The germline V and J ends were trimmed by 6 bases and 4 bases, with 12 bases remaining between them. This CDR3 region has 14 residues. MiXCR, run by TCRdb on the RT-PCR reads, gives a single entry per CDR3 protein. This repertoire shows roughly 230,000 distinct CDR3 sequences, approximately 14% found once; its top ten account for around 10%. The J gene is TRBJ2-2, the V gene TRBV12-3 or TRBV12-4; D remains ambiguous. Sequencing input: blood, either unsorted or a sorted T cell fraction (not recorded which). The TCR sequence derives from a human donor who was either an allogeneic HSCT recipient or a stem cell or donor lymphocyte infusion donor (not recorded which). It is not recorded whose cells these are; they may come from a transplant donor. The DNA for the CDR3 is TGTGCCAGCAGCCCGACCACGGTCACCGGGGAGCTGTTTTTT. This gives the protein CASSPTTVTGELFF.